Below, 18 T cell receptor beta chains from the same sample are listed, as sequenced in a study of blood T cell repertoires in COVID-19. Measured with immunoSEQ multiplex PCR; TCRdb has only the in-frame clones, and not every one. The sample lists about 190,000 clones, roughly 78% seen once, with 2.5% to 3.5% in the top ten. What was sequenced was peripheral blood. The receptors derive from an elderly woman with active or convalescent COVID-19.

On this clone: At one end, the junction sequence differs from germline, possibly due to a read error. This chain joins TRBV28 and TRBJ2-7; D unresolved. The germline gives CDR1 MDHEN, CDR2 SYDVKM. CDR3 length: 14 residues. The chain's CDR3 is CASRLWATDYEQYF. For the CDR3, the DNA is TGTGCCAGCAGATTATGGGCAACAGATTACGAGCAGTACTTC.

The J gene is TRBJ2-1, the V gene TRBV7-2; 9 bases fit TRBD1. CDR1 is SGHTA and CDR2 is FQGNSA in the germline V gene. The CDR3 has 13 residues. After removal of 5 bases from V and 7 bases from J, the junction contained 3 bases not matched to a gene. CDR3 region: CASSRDRVNEQFF. The CDR3 DNA reads TGTGCCAGCAGCCGGGACAGGGTGAATGAGCAGTTCTTC.

In its sample, this clone was seen a few times. V usage is TRBV7-9 and J usage is TRBJ2-3; D not certain. Per the germline V gene, CDR1 is SEHNR and CDR2 is FQNEAQ (reference sequence). The CDR3 totals 13 residues. The V end lost 5 bases, the J end lost 2 bases, and 8 bases lay between the germline ends. The CDR3 region is CASSPNNTDTQYF. The CDR3 nucleotides are TGTGCCAGCAGCCCAAACAACACAGATACGCAGTATTTT.

The chain employs TRBV15 and TRBJ2-1; TRBD1 is a possible D gene (6 bases). The germline CDR1 and CDR2 sequences are LNHNV and YYDKDF (reference sequence). The V end lost 5 bases, the J end lost 4 bases, and 12 bases lay between the germline ends. The CDR3 sequence is 14 residues long. The CDR3 loop is CATSAGQLYNEQFF. Written as DNA, the CDR3 is TGTGCCACCAGCGCCGGACAGTTATACAATGAGCAGTTCTTC.

The genes are TRBV5-1 and TRBJ2-1; D ambiguous. The CDR3 extends over 14 amino acids. The V gene's germline CDR1 is SGHRS and CDR2 YFSETQ. With 0 bases removed from V and 4 bases from J, the gap between germline ends came to 8 bases. The CDR3 DNA sequence: TGCGCCAGCAGCTTGGGGCAGACATACAATGAGCAGTTCTTC. This sequence encodes CASSLGQTYNEQFF. The variable domain in full, with the rest retrieved from reference TRBV5-1 and TRBJ2-1, is KAGVTQTPRYLIKTRGQQVTLSCSPISGHRSVSWYQQTPGQGLQFLFEYFSETQRNKGNFPGRFSGRQFSNSRSEMNVSTLELGDSALYLCASSLGQTYNEQFFGPGTRLTVL.

The chain recombines TRBV7-9 with TRBJ1-2; possibly TRBD1 for D (6 bases). CDR3 size: 13 residues. The germline V gene has CDR1 SEHNR and CDR2 FQNEAQ (reference sequence). Trimming shortened V by 5 bases and J by 4 bases, and 11 bases separated the two germline ends. This CDR3 reads CASSRDTGYGYTF. CDR3 in DNA: TGTGCCAGCAGCCGGGACACGGGCTATGGCTACACCTTC. Filled out from reference TRBV7-9 and TRBJ1-2, the complete variable domain reads DTGVSQNPRHKITKRGQNVTFRCDPISEHNRLYWYRQTLGQGPEFLTYFQNEAQLEKSRLLSDRFSAERPKGSFSTLEIQRTEQGDSAMYLCASSRDTGYGYTFGSGTRLTVV.

The chain carries TRBV4-1 and TRBJ2-1; TRBD2 is a possible D gene (6 bases). The CDR3 runs 12 residues. Germline CDR1 reads MGHRA; CDR2 reads YSYEKL. Trimming left V 6 bases short and J 6 bases short, with 9 bases between. DNA for the CDR3: TGCGCCAGCAGTCGACTAGTCAATGAGCAGTTCTTC. This translates into CASSRLVNEQFF.

The V call is TRBV7-3, the J call TRBJ2-1, with D perhaps matching TRBD1 (6 bases). The CDR3 contains 15 residues. The V end was cut by 3 bases, the J end by 0 bases, with 9 bases between. Looked up from germline, CDR1 is SGHTA and CDR2 is FQGTGA. The CDR3 region has the DNA TGTGCCAGCAGCTTTGACAGGAGCTCCTACAATGAGCAGTTCTTC. It encodes CASSFDRSSYNEQFF.

This rearrangement joins TRBV4-1 to TRBJ2-1; a possible D gene is TRBD1 (6 bases). This CDR3 comprises 13 residues. CDR1 and CDR2 (germline): MGHRA, YSYEKL. Trimming took 3 bases from V and 9 from J, leaving 12 bases between them. The CDR3 DNA reads as TGCGCCAGCAGCCATGTCACAGGGCGTGAGCAGTTCTTC. Its translation is CASSHVTGREQFF.

The rearrangement links TRBV28 to TRBJ2-7; 8 bases map to TRBD2. The junction had 13 bases not matched to a gene; V was cut back by 5 bases and J by 7 bases. The CDR3 loop spans 15 amino acids. Per the germline V gene, CDR1 is MDHEN and CDR2 is SYDVKM. CDR3 nucleotide sequence: TGTGCCAGCAGTCCCATCCTAGCGGGCTCGGGGGAGCAGTACTTC. This encodes CASSPILAGSGEQYF.

This clone was seen a few times. The chain combines TRBV9 with TRBJ1-5, with unresolved D. V gave up 2 bases and J gave up 2 bases, with 17 bases separating them. The CDR3 has 17 residues. Germline CDR1 SGDLS, CDR2 YYNGEE. For the CDR3, the DNA is TGTGCCAGCAGCGTCGGCGTCATGGAGGGAGGCAATCAGCCCCAGCATTTT. This translates into CASSVGVMEGGNQPQHF.

This rearrangement joins TRBV28 to TRBJ1-2, with D possibly TRBD1 on 6 matching bases. The CDR3 consists of 14 residues. The V and J ends lost 8 bases and 5 bases respectively, with 18 bases between them. Germline CDR1 reads MDHEN; CDR2 reads SYDVKM. In DNA form, the CDR3 reads TGTGCCAGCTCATCCGGGGGGCGCGGGTATGGCTACACCTTC. Translated: CASSSGGRGYGYTF.

The rearrangement joins TRBV12-3 or TRBV12-4 to TRBJ1-5, with D perhaps TRBD1 (5 bases). The CDR3 runs to 13 residues. Trimming removed 8 bases from V and 9 bases from J, with 17 bases in between. CDR3 DNA: TGTGCCAGCTCCCGGGGGAGGATTACGCCCCAGCATTTT. Translating it yields CASSRGRITPQHF.

V and J are TRBV2 and TRBJ1-2, with 7 nucleotides matching TRBD1. J was trimmed by 6 bases and V by 6 bases; bases with no gene match: 7. The CDR3 contains 13 residues. Germline lookup yields CDR1 SNHLY and CDR2 FYNNEI. CDR3 DNA: TGTGCCAGCAGCCTGACAGGGAAGAATGGCTACACCTTC. As protein: CASSLTGKNGYTF.

The V and J genes are TRBV5-5 and TRBJ2-7, with TRBD1 identical over 7 bases. V gave up 4 bases and J gave up 5 bases; unmatched junction bases: 9. CDR3 length equals 14 residues. Germline V gene lookup returns CDR1 SGHKS and CDR2 YYEKEE (reference sequence). For the CDR3, the DNA is TGTGCCAGCAGCCAGGGACAGCCACTCGACGAGCAGTACTTC. Translation gives CASSQGQPLDEQYF.

Only one count was recorded for this clone. This chain uses TRBV28 with TRBJ1-4; 7 bases match TRBD1. The trim removed 7 bases at V and 2 bases at J, leaving 10 bases unmatched. The CDR3 is 16 residues long. Germline CDR1 is MDHEN and CDR2 is SYDVKM. The CDR3 sequence is CASTSWGQTTNEKLFF. CDR3 DNA sequence: TGTGCCAGCACCTCATGGGGACAGACTACTAATGAAAAACTGTTTTTT.

This clone has only a few counts. CDR3 sequence reads: CASSLDRMSTDTQYF. The CDR3 DNA follows: TGTGCCAGCAGCTTAGATCGTATGTCCACAGATACGCAGTATTTT. The chain recombines TRBV7-8 with TRBJ2-3, with no clear D. From germline, CDR1 is SGHVS and CDR2 FQNEAQ. The CDR3 is made up of 15 amino acids. Trimming took off 1 base at V and 2 bases at J, with 10 bases between the two ends. The full variable domain, in which reference TRBV7-8 and TRBJ2-3 provide the parts outside the CDR3, is GAGVSQSPRYKVAKRGQDVALRCDPISGHVSLFWYQQALGQGPEFLTYFQNEAQLDKSGLPSDRFFAERPEGSVSTLKIQRTQQEDSAVYLCASSLDRMSTDTQYFGPGTRLTVL.

CDR3 DNA sequence: TGTGCCAGTAGTAAAAACGGACAGGGGAATCAGCCCCAGCATTTT. It translates to CASSKNGQGNQPQHF. This chain uses TRBV19 with TRBJ1-5; 9 bases fit TRBD1. The V and J ends lost 4 bases and 4 bases, in that order; junction bases with no gene match: 5. The germline CDR1 and CDR2 sequences are LNHDA and SQIVND (reference sequence). The CDR3 runs 15 residues.